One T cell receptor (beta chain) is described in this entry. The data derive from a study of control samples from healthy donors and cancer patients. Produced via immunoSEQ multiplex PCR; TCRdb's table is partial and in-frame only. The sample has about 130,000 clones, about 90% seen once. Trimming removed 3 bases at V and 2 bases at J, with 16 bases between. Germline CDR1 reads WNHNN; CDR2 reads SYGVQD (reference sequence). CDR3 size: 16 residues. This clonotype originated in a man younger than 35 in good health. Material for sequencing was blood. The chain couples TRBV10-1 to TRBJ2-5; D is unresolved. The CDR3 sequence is CASSEGLAALQETQYF. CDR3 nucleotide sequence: TGCGCCAGCAGTGAAGGTCTGGCCGCTCTTCAAGAGACCCAGTACTTC.